This TCR beta chain was identified during a study of Graves' ophthalmopathy and Graves' hyperthyroidism. CDR1 is GTSNPN and CDR2 is SVGIG in the germline V gene (reference sequence). CDR3 length equals 13 residues. The V gene lost 3 bases and the J gene lost 9 bases, with 18 bases spanning the gap. Study-level findings and limits: Blood shared most expanded thyroid clonotypes above 0.001 frequency.

This clonotype was counted at least ten times. Its antigen is as yet unknown. RNA served as the template for amplifying TCR beta CDR3 regions. The library came from an HTBI-primed first-round RT-PCR and a second-round multiplex PCR. MiXCR, run by TCRdb on the multiplex PCR reads, gives a single entry per CDR3 protein. The table lists roughly 160,000 distinct CDR3 sequences, 35% to 45% of them singletons. The sequencing input was peripheral blood. The V gene is TRBV30, the J gene TRBJ2-7; D perhaps matches TRBD1 (5 bases). This sequence was found in a man aged 25 to 40 with Graves' ophthalmopathy. Here the CDR3 DNA reads TGTGCCTGGAGGACGGAAGGGGTGCGGTGGCAGTACTTC. Its protein is CAWRTEGVRWQYF.